The 25 T cell receptor beta chains below all came from one sample that was sequenced in a study of cytomegalovirus exposure and HLA in healthy donors. 60 Vbeta and 13 Jbeta primers were used in PCR. Libraries were prepared by immunoSEQ multiplex PCR; TCRdb keeps only in-frame clonotypes and omits some of them. The table records approximately 140,000 clones, 73% of them present only once. The source material was PBMCs. These receptors came from a human donor in good health.

The chain links TRBV2 to TRBJ2-1, with a weak D call TRBD1 (6 bases). The CDR3 extends over 15 amino acids. The V and J ends lost 1 base and 3 bases respectively, with 10 bases between them. CDR1 and CDR2 from the germline V gene are SNHLY and FYNNEI. In DNA form, the CDR3 reads TGTGCCAGCAGTGAAGTCAGGGGAATCTACAATGAGCAGTTCTTC. Its protein product is CASSEVRGIYNEQFF. The variable domain in full, completed from reference TRBV2 and TRBJ2-1, reads EPEVTQTPSHQVTQMGQEVILRCVPISNHLYFYWYRQILGQKVEFLVSFYNNEISEKSEIFDDQFSVERPDGSNFTLKIRSTKLEDSAMYFCASSEVRGIYNEQFFGPGTRLTVL.

This clone was picked up a small number of times. CDR3 sequence reads: CASSSIYTSGRIYEQYF. CDR3 nucleotides: TGCGCCAGCAGCTCAATTTATACTAGCGGGAGGATCTACGAGCAGTACTTC. The V call is TRBV5-1, the J call TRBJ2-7; 12 bases are shared with TRBD2. V was pared by 3 bases and J by 3 bases, with 10 bases of the junction left unmatched. The length of the CDR3 is 17 residues. CDR1 SGHRS and CDR2 YFSETQ come from the germline V gene. Full variable domain (remainder filled in from reference TRBV5-1 and TRBJ2-7): KAGVTQTPRYLIKTRGQQVTLSCSPISGHRSVSWYQQTPGQGLQFLFEYFSETQRNKGNFPGRFSGRQFSNSRSEMNVSTLELGDSALYLCASSSIYTSGRIYEQYFGPGTRLTVT.

This clone showed up just once. The chain recombines TRBV6-1 with TRBJ1-2; 7 bases align to TRBD1. This CDR3 contains 15 residues. V dropped 10 bases and J dropped 4; count of bases not matched to a gene: 15. Germline CDR1 is MNHNS and CDR2 is SASEGT. The CDR3 DNA reads TGTGCCACTGAATTGGACAGGAGGGTTACCTATGGCTACACCTTC. Translation gives CATELDRRVTYGYTF.

This rearrangement joins TRBV11-3 to TRBJ2-4; 9 positions match TRBD1. The germline gives CDR1 SGHNT, CDR2 YENEEA. This CDR3 has 15 residues. With V trimmed by 5 bases and J by 6 bases, 8 bases remained unmatched. CDR3 region: CASSPRRGQGNIQYF. The DNA of the CDR3 is TGTGCCAGCAGCCCTCGGCGGGGACAGGGAAACATTCAGTACTTC.

This sequence joins TRBV5-4 and TRBJ2-3; D gene ambiguous. The V gene lost 3 bases and the J gene lost 2 bases, with 7 bases spanning the gap. The CDR3 has 13 amino acids. Germline V CDR1 and CDR2: SGHNT, YYREEE (reference sequence). CDR3: CASSSENTDTQYF. CDR3 in DNA: TGTGCCAGCAGCTCGGAGAACACAGATACGCAGTATTTT.

The V call is TRBV7-8, the J call TRBJ2-7; the match to TRBD2 covers 7 bases. Losses at the gene ends were 5 bases for V and 3 bases for J; bases not matched to a gene: 10. Germline loops: CDR1 SGHVS, CDR2 FQNEAQ. The CDR3 contains 15 residues. The CDR3 nucleotides read TGTGCCAGCAGCGTGACCGGGACTACAGACTACGAGCAGTACTTC. It is translated as CASSVTGTTDYEQYF.

The chain joins TRBV30 to TRBJ2-3, with 10 bases lining up with TRBD2. This CDR3 spans 13 amino acids. Per germline, CDR1 GTSNPN and CDR2 SVGIG (reference sequence). Trimming removed 6 bases from V and 4 bases from J; junction bases left unmatched: 4. The CDR3 DNA sequence: TGTGCCTGTGCTAGCGGGAGCGCAGATACGCAGTATTTT. Its protein is CACASGSADTQYF.

This chain connects TRBV27 to TRBJ1-6, with TRBD1 matching over 9 bases. The CDR3 runs to 16 residues. Germline-derived CDR1 and CDR2 are MNHEY and SMNVEV (reference sequence). J was trimmed by 15 bases and V by 2 bases; bases with no gene match: 14. The CDR3 bases are TGTGCCAGCAGTTTAGGGACAGGGCAGGTATTACGGAACCTCCACTTT. Encoded protein: CASSLGTGQVLRNLHF.

The rearrangement links TRBV11-2 to TRBJ1-1; D remains unclear. Germline V gene lookup returns CDR1 SGHAT and CDR2 FQNNGV. CDR3 length: 15 amino acids. V was trimmed by 1 base and J by 0 bases, leaving 9 bases between them. The CDR3 region is CASSLGATMNTEAFF. The CDR3, as DNA: TGTGCCAGCAGCTTAGGGGCGACAATGAACACTGAAGCTTTCTTT.

CDR3 in amino acids: CASSLVGAHEQYF. In DNA form, the CDR3 reads TGTGCCAGCAGCTTGGTGGGGGCCCACGAGCAGTACTTC. The genes are TRBV5-4 and TRBJ2-7; D perhaps matches TRBD1 (6 bases). The CDR3 is 13 amino acids. Per the germline V gene, CDR1 is SGHNT and CDR2 is YYREEE (reference sequence). V shed 0 bases and J shed 5 bases, with 9 bases lying between them.

The chain has TRBV5-1 and TRBJ2-1, with 11 bases fitting TRBD2. V lost 0 bases, J lost 0 bases, and 8 bases stayed unmatched. Germline V gene lookup returns CDR1 SGHRS and CDR2 YFSETQ. The CDR3 consists of 19 residues. The CDR3 nucleotides read TGCGCCAGCAGCTTGGGGCTAGCGGGGGGATTAAACTCCTACAATGAGCAGTTCTTC. It is translated as CASSLGLAGGLNSYNEQFF.

The chain has TRBV13 and TRBJ1-1, with D possibly matching TRBD1 (6 bases). This CDR3 contains 15 residues. The V gene's germline CDR1 is PRHDT and CDR2 FYEKMQ (reference sequence). V shed 2 bases and J shed 8 bases, with 18 bases lying between them. The CDR3 loop reads CASSLWKGEIEEAFF. CDR3 sequence (DNA): TGTGCCAGCAGCTTATGGAAGGGGGAAATTGAAGAAGCTTTCTTT. Full variable domain (missing parts from reference TRBV13 and TRBJ1-1): AAGVIQSPRHLIKEKRETATLKCYPIPRHDTVYWYQQGPGQDPQFLISFYEKMQSDKGSIPDRFSAQQFSDYHSELNMSSLELGDSALYFCASSLWKGEIEEAFFGQGTRLTVV.

The V call is TRBV9, the J call TRBJ1-1; 10 nucleotides align to TRBD1. V was clipped by 3 bases and J by 1 base; unmatched bases: 3. Germline lookup yields CDR1 SGDLS and CDR2 YYNGEE. CDR3 length: 15 residues. The CDR3 DNA reads TGTGCCAGCAGCGACGGGACAGGGGAGAACACTGAAGCTTTCTTT. The encoded protein is CASSDGTGENTEAFF.

The CDR3 nucleotides read TGTGCCAGCCAGGGAGGGGAGACCCAGTACTTC. This sequence encodes CASQGGETQYF. This sequence joins TRBV7-6 and TRBJ2-5; 7 positions match TRBD2. The length of the CDR3 is 11 residues. After removal of 8 bases from V and 5 bases from J, the junction contained 2 bases not matched to a gene. Germline lookup yields CDR1 SGHVS and CDR2 FNYEAQ.

This clone was found a few times. This rearrangement joins TRBV6-1 to TRBJ2-7; perhaps TRBD2 as D (6 bases). Germline-derived CDR1 and CDR2 are MNHNS and SASEGT. V was shortened by 6 bases and J by 1 base, with 7 bases between the two germline ends. CDR3 length: 12 amino acids. Here the CDR3 reads CASRGGSYEQYF. CDR3 in DNA: TGTGCCAGCAGGGGGGGATCCTACGAGCAGTACTTC.

The CDR3 reads CASSLSLGGNTEAFF. CDR3 bases: TGTGCCAGCAGCTTGAGCCTCGGAGGGAACACTGAAGCTTTCTTT. The genes are TRBV5-4 and TRBJ1-1; D gene uncertain. The CDR3 has 15 amino acids. Germline V lookup: CDR1 SGHNT, CDR2 YYREEE (reference sequence). The V and J ends lost 1 base and 1 base respectively, with 11 bases between them.

DNA of the CDR3: TGTGCCAGCACCGTAAGGTCATTTAGTTGGGACAGGGATCCCACCGGGGAGCTGTTTTTT. As protein: CASTVRSFSWDRDPTGELFF. This chain connects TRBV28 to TRBJ2-2, with 9 nucleotides matching TRBD1. The V gene's germline CDR1 is MDHEN and CDR2 SYDVKM. This CDR3 comprises 20 residues. V lost 7 bases and J lost 4; bases outside the gene matches: 22.

The rearrangement links TRBV9 to TRBJ2-1; 8 nucleotides align to TRBD2. The V gene end was trimmed by 2 bases and the J gene end by 7 bases; junction bases not matched to a gene: 2. Germline-derived CDR1 and CDR2 are SGDLS and YYNGEE. The length of the CDR3 is 13 residues. The CDR3 region is CASSVASGNEQFF. CDR3 nucleotide sequence: TGTGCCAGCAGCGTTGCTAGCGGGAATGAGCAGTTCTTC. Supplemented by reference TRBV9 and TRBJ2-1, the full variable domain reads DSGVTQTPKHLITATGQRVTLRCSPRSGDLSVYWYQQSLDQGLQFLIQYYNGEERAKGNILERFSAQQFPDLHSELNLSSLELGDSALYFCASSVASGNEQFFGPGTRLTVL.

The rearrangement joins TRBV11-3 to TRBJ2-2, with 8 nucleotides matching TRBD2. The germline V gene has CDR1 SGHNT and CDR2 YENEEA. Trimming removed 4 bases from V and 6 bases from J; junction bases left unmatched: 7. The CDR3 contains 15 residues. CDR3 coding DNA: TGTGCCAGCAGCTCACAGCGGGAGCGTTCCGGGGAGCTGTTTTTT. Protein: CASSSQRERSGELFF.

A single count supports this clone. The gene calls are TRBV6-5 and TRBJ1-2; D gene ambiguous. Trimming pared 6 bases from V and 8 bases from J, leaving 13 bases between. Germline V CDR1 and CDR2: MNHEY, SVGAGI. This CDR3 is 12 amino acids long. The CDR3 reads CASSRRAGGYTF. The CDR3 region has the DNA TGTGCCAGCAGCCGACGTGCGGGGGGCTACACCTTC.

This sequence joins TRBV4-2 and TRBJ2-1, with 11 bases fitting TRBD2. Germline lookup yields CDR1 LGHNA and CDR2 YNFKEQ. The CDR3 totals 16 residues. With 0 bases clipped from V and 4 bases from J, the junction kept 2 bases outside the gene matches. The CDR3 loop is CASSQERTSGYNEQFF. The DNA for the CDR3 is TGTGCCAGCAGCCAAGAGAGGACTAGCGGGTACAATGAGCAGTTCTTC.

This clone was counted a single time. The chain combines TRBV19 with TRBJ2-2, with D uncertain. CDR3 size: 14 residues. Deletions cut 3 bases from V and 4 bases from J, with 9 bases between. Looked up from germline, CDR1 is LNHDA and CDR2 is SQIVND (reference sequence). The CDR3 protein is CASSIRRVTGELFF. The DNA of the CDR3 is TGTGCCAGTAGTATTAGGAGAGTCACCGGGGAGCTGTTTTTT.

CDR3 region: CASSSSTRRYEQYF. The CDR3 nucleotides read TGTGCCAGCAGTTCCTCGACTAGAAGGTACGAGCAGTACTTC. The rearrangement links TRBV2 to TRBJ2-7; maybe TRBD2 (6 bases). Trimming pared 5 bases from V and 4 bases from J, leaving 15 bases between. The CDR3 runs 14 residues. CDR1 and CDR2 (germline): SNHLY, FYNNEI.

This chain uses TRBV2 with TRBJ1-4; D is perhaps TRBD1 (5 bases). The CDR3 sequence is 13 residues long. V lost 7 bases and J lost 7, with 13 bases in between. From germline, CDR1 is SNHLY and CDR2 FYNNEI. The CDR3 DNA follows: TGTGCCAGCAATGTCCGGGGGGGTGAAAAACTGTTTTTT. Amino acids: CASNVRGGEKLFF.

The genes are TRBV28 and TRBJ2-1; TRBD2 matches 9 bases. The CDR3 covers 15 residues. Germline V gives CDR1 MDHEN, CDR2 SYDVKM. V trimming: 6 bases; J trimming: 7 bases; junction bases outside the gene matches: 10. The CDR3 loop reads CASSFWGGRANEQFF. CDR3 DNA sequence: TGTGCCAGCAGCTTTTGGGGCGGGAGGGCGAATGAGCAGTTCTTC. The full variable domain, its missing parts supplied by reference TRBV28 and TRBJ2-1, is DVKVTQSSRYLVKRTGEKVFLECVQDMDHENMFWYRQDPGLGLRLIYFSYDVKMKEKGDIPEGYSVSREKKERFSLILESASTNQTSMYLCASSFWGGRANEQFFGPGTRLTVL.